The sequence of this T cell receptor beta chain was determined in a study of blood T cells in healthy people across ages. Healthy Caucasian individuals from Russia aged about 6 to 100 were enrolled as donors. Together with a sample-barcoded 5' primer, a J-beta primer mix was included in a second PCR lasting about 7 to 11 cycles. TCRdb fed the 5' RACE reads into MiXCR, producing one record per CDR3 protein. The table has fewer than 2 million distinct CDR3 sequences, about two fifths seen once; the top ten hold 23%. This clonotype was detected a few times. Germline CDR1 SQVTM, CDR2 ANQGSEA. V was cut by 4 bases and J by 6 bases, with 15 bases left in between. The CDR3 spans 13 residues.

The sequenced sample consisted of blood. The sequence was obtained from a human donor in good health. The rearrangement joins TRBV29-1 to TRBJ1-2; D unclear. The CDR3: CSVGYATGNGYTF. CDR3 sequence (DNA): TGCAGCGTTGGTTATGCAACGGGGAATGGCTACACCTTC.